This T cell receptor (beta chain) derives from a study of T-cell reconstitution after alpha-beta-depleted transplantation in children. The CDR3 spans 13 residues. Germline V lookup: CDR1 MNHNS, CDR2 SASEGT. Trimming took 6 bases from V and 3 from J; bases not matched to a gene: 5. Unique molecular identifiers were incorporated during preparation of the TCRbeta library. TCRdb fed the PCR reads into MiXCR, producing one record per CDR3 protein. Of around 200,000 distinct CDR3 sequences listed, approximately 7% are singletons. This clonotype was observed at least ten times. The J gene is TRBJ2-7, the V gene TRBV6-1; TRBD2 matches 7 bases. The origin of this receptor is a human donor who donated a stem cell graft to a child with Wiskott-Aldrich syndrome. The sample consisted of PBMCs from the stem cell graft donor, taken from the stem cell graft. In DNA, the CDR3 is TGTGCCAGCAGAGAGGGAGGGGACTACGAGCAGTACTTC. It translates to CASREGGDYEQYF.